These 5 T cell receptor beta chains were sequenced from one sample in a study of cytotoxic CD8 clonotypes in ibrutinib-treated CLL. Data came from immunoSEQ multiplex PCR; TCRdb stores just in-frame clones and leaves some out. The sample lists fewer than 400,000 clones; 67% were seen once. The material sequenced was PBMCs, taken after 36 months of ibrutinib treatment. These receptors were obtained from a human donor with chronic lymphocytic leukemia.

V gene TRBV4-1 combines with J gene TRBJ1-2; the D is unclear. Germline CDR1 reads MGHRA; CDR2 reads YSYEKL. V was clipped by 3 bases and J by 0 bases, with 23 bases between them. This CDR3 comprises 19 residues. The CDR3 sequence is CASSHGLAGPKKANYGYTF. The CDR3 DNA follows: TGCGCCAGCAGCCACGGCTTGGCAGGACCCAAAAAAGCTAACTATGGCTACACCTTC.

The V gene is TRBV18, the J gene TRBJ2-7; TRBD1 matches 9 bases. Germline V gene data show CDR1 as KGHSH and CDR2 as LQKENI. The CDR3 length is 16 residues. Trimming removed 6 bases from V and 2 bases from J; junction bases left unmatched: 11. CDR3 loop: CASSQFPGQGPYEQYF. The DNA for the CDR3 is TGTGCCAGCTCGCAATTTCCGGGACAGGGTCCCTACGAGCAGTACTTC.

The table lists this clone with a count of one. The chain links TRBV7-6 to TRBJ2-7; the D gene could be TRBD1 or TRBD2 (6 bases each). This CDR3 spans 18 amino acids. V lost 5 bases, J lost 1 base, and 24 bases lay in between. CDR1 and CDR2 from the germline V gene are SGHVS and FNYEAQ. In DNA form, the CDR3 reads TGTGCCAGCAGCCCCCCTTCCCCTGGGGGGCCCGAGTCCTACGAGCAGTACTTC. It codes for CASSPPSPGGPESYEQYF.

The chain recombines TRBV5-1 with TRBJ2-5; weak D call: TRBD1 (5 bases). There are 14 residues in the CDR3. The germline V and J ends were trimmed by 3 bases and 2 bases, with 11 bases remaining between them. Germline V lookup: CDR1 SGHRS, CDR2 YFSETQ. The CDR3: CASSSRSGQETQYF. DNA of the CDR3: TGCGCCAGCAGCTCCCGGTCAGGGCAAGAGACCCAGTACTTC.

This rearrangement joins TRBV7-9 to TRBJ2-1; D possibly corresponds to TRBD1 (5 bases). Trimming took off 1 base at V and 8 bases at J, with 15 bases between the two ends. Germline values: CDR1 SEHNR, CDR2 FQNEAQ (reference sequence). CDR3 length equals 15 residues. CDR3 sequence (DNA): TGTGCCAGCAGCTTAGGAGCTCAGGGAACATATGAGCAGTTCTTC. The encoded protein is CASSLGAQGTYEQFF.